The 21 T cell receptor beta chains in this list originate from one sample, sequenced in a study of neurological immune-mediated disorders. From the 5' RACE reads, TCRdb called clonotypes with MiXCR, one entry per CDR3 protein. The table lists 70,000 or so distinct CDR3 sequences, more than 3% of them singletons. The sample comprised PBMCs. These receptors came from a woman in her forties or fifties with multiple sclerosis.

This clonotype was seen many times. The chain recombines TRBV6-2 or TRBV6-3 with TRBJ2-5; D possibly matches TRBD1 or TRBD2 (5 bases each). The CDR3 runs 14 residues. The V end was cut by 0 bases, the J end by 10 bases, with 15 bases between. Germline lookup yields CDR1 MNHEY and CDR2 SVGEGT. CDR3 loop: CASSYSGTLLGQYF. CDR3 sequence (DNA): TGTGCCAGCAGTTACTCCGGGACCCTCCTAGGCCAGTACTTC.

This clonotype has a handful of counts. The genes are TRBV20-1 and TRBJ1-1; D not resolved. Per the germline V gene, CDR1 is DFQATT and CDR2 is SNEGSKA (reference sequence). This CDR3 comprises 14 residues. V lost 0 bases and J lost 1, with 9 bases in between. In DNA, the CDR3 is TGCAGTGCTAGAGATTTTCGGAAGAACACTGAAGCTTTCTTT. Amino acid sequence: CSARDFRKNTEAFF.

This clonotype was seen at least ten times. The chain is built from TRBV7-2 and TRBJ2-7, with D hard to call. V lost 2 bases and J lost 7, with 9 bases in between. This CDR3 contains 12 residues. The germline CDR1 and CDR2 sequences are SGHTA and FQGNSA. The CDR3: CASSLRPGEQYF. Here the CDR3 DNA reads TGTGCCAGCAGCTTAAGGCCTGGGGAGCAGTACTTC.

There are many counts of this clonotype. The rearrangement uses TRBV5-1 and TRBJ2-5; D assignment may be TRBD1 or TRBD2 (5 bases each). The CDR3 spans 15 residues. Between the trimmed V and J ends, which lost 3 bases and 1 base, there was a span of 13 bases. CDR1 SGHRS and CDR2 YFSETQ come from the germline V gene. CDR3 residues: CASSSGTQLQETQYF. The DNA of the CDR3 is TGCGCCAGCAGCTCCGGGACGCAACTCCAAGAGACCCAGTACTTC.

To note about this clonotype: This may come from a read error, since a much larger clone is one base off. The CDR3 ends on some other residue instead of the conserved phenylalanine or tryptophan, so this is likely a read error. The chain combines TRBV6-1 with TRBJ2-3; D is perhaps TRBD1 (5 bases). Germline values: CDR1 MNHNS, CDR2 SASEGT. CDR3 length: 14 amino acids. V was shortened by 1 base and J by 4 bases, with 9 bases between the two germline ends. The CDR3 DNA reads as TGTGCCAGCAGTGAAGAAAGGGGCTCAGATACGCAGTATTGT. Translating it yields CASSEERGSDTQYC.

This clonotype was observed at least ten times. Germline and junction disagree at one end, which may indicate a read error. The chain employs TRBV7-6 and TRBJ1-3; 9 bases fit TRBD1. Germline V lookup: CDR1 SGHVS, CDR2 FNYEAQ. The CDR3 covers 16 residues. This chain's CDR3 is CASSPTGGSLGNTTYF. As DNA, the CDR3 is TGTGCCAGCAGCCCGACAGGGGGTTCTCTGGGAAACACCACATATTTT. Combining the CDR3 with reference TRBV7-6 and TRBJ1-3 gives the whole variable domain GAGVSQSPRYKVTKRGQDVALRCDPISGHVSLYWYRQALGQGPEFLTYFNYEAQQDKSGLPNDRFSAERPEGSISTLTIQRTEQRDSAMYRCASSPTGGSLGNTTYFGEGSWLTVV.

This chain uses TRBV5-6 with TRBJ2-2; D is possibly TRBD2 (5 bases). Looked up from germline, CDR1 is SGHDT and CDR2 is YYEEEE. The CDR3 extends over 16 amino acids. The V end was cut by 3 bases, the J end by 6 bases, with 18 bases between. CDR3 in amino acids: CASSSLPGEGAGELFF. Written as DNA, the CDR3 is TGTGCCAGCAGCTCACTCCCCGGAGAGGGCGCCGGGGAGCTGTTTTTT.

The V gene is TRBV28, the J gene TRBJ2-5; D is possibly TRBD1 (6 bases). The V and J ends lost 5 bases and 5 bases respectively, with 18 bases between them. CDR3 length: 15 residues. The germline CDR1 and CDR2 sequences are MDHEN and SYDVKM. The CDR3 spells CASSGTIPMVETQYF. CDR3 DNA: TGTGCCAGCAGTGGGACAATCCCTATGGTGGAGACCCAGTACTTC. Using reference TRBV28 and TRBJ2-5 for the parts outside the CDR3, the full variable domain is DVKVTQSSRYLVKRTGEKVFLECVQDMDHENMFWYRQDPGLGLRLIYFSYDVKMKEKGDIPEGYSVSREKKERFSLILESASTNQTSMYLCASSGTIPMVETQYFGPGTRLLVL.

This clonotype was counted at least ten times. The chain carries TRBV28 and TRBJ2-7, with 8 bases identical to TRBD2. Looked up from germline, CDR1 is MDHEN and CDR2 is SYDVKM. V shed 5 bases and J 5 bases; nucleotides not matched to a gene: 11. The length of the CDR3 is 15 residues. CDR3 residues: CASSPGGGGRDEQYF. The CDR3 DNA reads TGTGCCAGCAGTCCCGGGGGGGGGGGCCGGGACGAGCAGTACTTC.

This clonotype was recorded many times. CDR3 protein: CSAVNGGSSTDTQYF. In nucleotides, the CDR3 is TGCAGTGCTGTTAACGGGGGATCTAGCACAGATACGCAGTATTTT. V gene TRBV20-1 combines with J gene TRBJ2-3; D possibly corresponds to TRBD2 (6 bases). The CDR3 spans 15 residues. Germline assignment: CDR1 DFQATT and CDR2 SNEGSKA (reference sequence). Trimming shortened V by 5 bases and J by 0 bases, and 15 bases separated the two germline ends.

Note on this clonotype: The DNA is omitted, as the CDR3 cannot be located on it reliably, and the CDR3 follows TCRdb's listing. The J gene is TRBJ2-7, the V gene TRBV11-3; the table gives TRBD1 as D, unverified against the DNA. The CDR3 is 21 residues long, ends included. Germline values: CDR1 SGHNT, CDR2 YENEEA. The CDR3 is CASSFYICSARATGFPHEQYV.

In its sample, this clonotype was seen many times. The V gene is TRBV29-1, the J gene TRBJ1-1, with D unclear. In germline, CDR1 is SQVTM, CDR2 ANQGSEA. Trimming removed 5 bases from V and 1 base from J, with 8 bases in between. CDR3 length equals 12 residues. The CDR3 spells CSVYRANTEAFF. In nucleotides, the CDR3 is TGCAGCGTTTACCGGGCGAACACTGAAGCTTTCTTT.

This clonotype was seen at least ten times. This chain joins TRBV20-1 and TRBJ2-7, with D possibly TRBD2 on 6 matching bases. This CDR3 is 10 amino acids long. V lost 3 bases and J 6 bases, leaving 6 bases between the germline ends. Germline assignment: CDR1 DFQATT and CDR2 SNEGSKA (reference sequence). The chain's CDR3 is CSASGSEQYF. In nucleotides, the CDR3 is TGCAGTGCTAGCGGGAGCGAGCAGTACTTC.

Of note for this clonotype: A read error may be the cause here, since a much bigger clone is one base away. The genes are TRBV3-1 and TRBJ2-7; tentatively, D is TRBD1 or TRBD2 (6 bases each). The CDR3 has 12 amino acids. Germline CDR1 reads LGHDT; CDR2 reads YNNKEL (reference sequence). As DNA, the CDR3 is TGTGACAGCAGTAGGGGGGATGGGGAGCAGTACTTC. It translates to CDSSRGDGEQYF.

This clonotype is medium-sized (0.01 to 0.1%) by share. This CDR3 is CSAQTGTGGYEQYF. The DNA for the CDR3 is TGCAGTGCTCAAACAGGGACTGGAGGCTACGAGCAGTACTTC. The rearrangement joins TRBV20-1 to TRBJ2-7; either TRBD1 or TRBD2 may fit D (6 bases each). Trimming stripped 5 bases from V and 3 bases from J, with 17 bases between. The CDR3 is 14 amino acids. Germline V gene lookup returns CDR1 DFQATT and CDR2 SNEGSKA (reference sequence).

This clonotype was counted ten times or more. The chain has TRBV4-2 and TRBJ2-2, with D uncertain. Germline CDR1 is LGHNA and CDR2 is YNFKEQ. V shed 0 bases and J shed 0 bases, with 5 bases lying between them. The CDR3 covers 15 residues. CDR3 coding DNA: TGTGCCAGCAGCCAAGAGGCAGCGAACACCGGGGAGCTGTTTTTT. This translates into CASSQEAANTGELFF.

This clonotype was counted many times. The CDR3 region is CASSLGLAGHNEQFF. DNA for the CDR3: TGCGCCAGCAGCTTGGGACTAGCGGGGCACAATGAGCAGTTCTTC. The rearrangement links TRBV5-1 to TRBJ2-1; TRBD2 matches 11 bases. CDR1 is SGHRS, CDR2 YFSETQ, per germline. Trimming removed 0 bases from V and 5 bases from J; junction bases left unmatched: 1. The length of the CDR3 is 15 residues. The full variable domain, rest sourced from reference TRBV5-1 and TRBJ2-1, is KAGVTQTPRYLIKTRGQQVTLSCSPISGHRSVSWYQQTPGQGLQFLFEYFSETQRNKGNFPGRFSGRQFSNSRSEMNVSTLELGDSALYLCASSLGLAGHNEQFFGPGTRLTVL.

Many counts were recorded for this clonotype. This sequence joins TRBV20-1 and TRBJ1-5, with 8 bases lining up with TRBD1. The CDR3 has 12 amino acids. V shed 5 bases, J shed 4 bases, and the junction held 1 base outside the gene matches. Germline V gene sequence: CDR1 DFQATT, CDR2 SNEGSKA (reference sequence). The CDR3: CSARTGNQPQHF. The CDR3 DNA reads TGCAGTGCTCGGACAGGGAATCAGCCCCAGCATTTT.

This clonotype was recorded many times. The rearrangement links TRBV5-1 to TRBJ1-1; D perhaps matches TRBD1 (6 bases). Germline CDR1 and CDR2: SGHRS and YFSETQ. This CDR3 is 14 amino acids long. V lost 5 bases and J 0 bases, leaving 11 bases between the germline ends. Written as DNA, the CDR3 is TGCGCCAGCAGTTTTGACAGGATGAACACTGAAGCTTTCTTT. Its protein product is CASSFDRMNTEAFF.

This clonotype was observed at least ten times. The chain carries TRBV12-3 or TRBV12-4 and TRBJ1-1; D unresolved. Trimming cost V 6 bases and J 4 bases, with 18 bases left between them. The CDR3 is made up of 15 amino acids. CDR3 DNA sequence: TGTGCCAGCAGCAACACCCGGGAATGGGGCACTGAAGCTTTCTTT. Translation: CASSNTREWGTEAFF.

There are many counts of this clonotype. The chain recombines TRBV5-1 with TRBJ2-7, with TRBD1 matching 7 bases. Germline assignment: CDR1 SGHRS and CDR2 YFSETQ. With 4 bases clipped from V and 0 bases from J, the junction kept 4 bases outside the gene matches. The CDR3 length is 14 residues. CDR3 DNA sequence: TGCGCCAGCAGCCTGGGACAGACCTCCTACGAGCAGTACTTC. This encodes CASSLGQTSYEQYF.